This TCR beta chain was recovered during a study of blood T cell repertoires in COVID-19. The protocol was immunoSEQ multiplex PCR, while the TCRdb copy is restricted to in-frame clones and leaves out a portion. The sample carries 250,000 to 300,000 clones, about nine tenths recorded once. Seattle patients were enrolled during active infection and followed longitudinally. The sample taken for sequencing was peripheral blood. The receptor was derived from a woman aged 30 to 39 with COVID-19, enrolled during active disease.

CDR3 DNA: TGTGCCACCAGCAGATCCCAGGATCAGCCCCAGCATTTT. Translating gives CATSRSQDQPQHF. The chain joins TRBV15 to TRBJ1-5; D gene ambiguous. The CDR3 has 13 residues. Trimming shortened V by 2 bases and J by 5 bases, and 7 bases separated the two germline ends. The germline V gene has CDR1 LNHNV and CDR2 YYDKDF (reference sequence).